This TCR beta chain is drawn from a study of control samples from healthy donors and cancer patients. Per germline, CDR1 MNHEY and CDR2 SVGAGI. The CDR3 totals 12 residues. Trimming stripped 11 bases from V and 1 base from J, with 10 bases between. Repertoires were generated with immunoSEQ multiplex PCR, while TCRdb's copy carries only in-frame clones and drops some. Of about 170,000 clones detected, 75% to 95% appear once; the ten largest clones hold about 1.6%. This rearrangement joins TRBV6-5 to TRBJ2-3; tentative D call: TRBD1 (6 bases). Sequences were obtained from blood. The receptor was derived from a woman aged 25-40 years in good health. The CDR3 bases are TGTGCCCGCCGACAGGGCACAGATACGCAGTATTTT. Translating it yields CARRQGTDTQYF.